This entry is about one T cell receptor beta chain. This entry is derived from a study of blood T cell repertoires in COVID-19. Study details: Sources were T cells, B-cell-depleted T cells, or PBMCs; the material itself was cDNA or gDNA.

In the authors' methods: The authors estimated nucleated cell counts from reference gene primer amplification. TCRdb's copy holds only in-frame clones and misses some; the assay was immunoSEQ multiplex PCR. V and J calls and clone size are those listed in that table; D and trimming were worked out from the DNA. Here the sample spans around 310,000 clones, roughly 89% being singletons. The material sequenced was peripheral blood. The source is a woman between 35 and 50 years old with COVID-19, enrolled during active disease.

CDR3 in DNA: TGTGCCAGCAGTGAATTTGGACTCCAGAACAATGAGCAGTTCTTC. Translating gives CASSEFGLQNNEQFF. This chain uses TRBV25-1 with TRBJ2-1, with D possibly being TRBD2 (5 bases). Per germline, CDR1 MGHDK and CDR2 SYGVNS. This CDR3 is built from 15 residues. The V gene lost 1 base and the J gene lost 5 bases, with 12 bases spanning the gap.